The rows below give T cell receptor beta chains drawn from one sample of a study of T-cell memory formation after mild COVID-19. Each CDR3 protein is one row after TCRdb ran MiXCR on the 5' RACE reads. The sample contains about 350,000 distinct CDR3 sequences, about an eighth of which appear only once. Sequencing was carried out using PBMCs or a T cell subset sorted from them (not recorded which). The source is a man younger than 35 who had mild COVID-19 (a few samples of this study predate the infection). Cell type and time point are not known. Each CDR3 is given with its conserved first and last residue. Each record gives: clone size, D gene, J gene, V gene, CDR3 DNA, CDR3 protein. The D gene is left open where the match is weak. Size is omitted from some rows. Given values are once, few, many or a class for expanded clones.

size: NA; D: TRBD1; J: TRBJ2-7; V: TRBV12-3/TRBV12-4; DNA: TGTGCCAGCAGTCGCCCGCGGGACAGGAGCTCCTACGAGCAGTACTTC; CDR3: CASSRPRDRSSYEQYF
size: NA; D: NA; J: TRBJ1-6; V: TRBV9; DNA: TGTGCCAGCAGCTCCCCCGGCGGGGGTTCACCCCTCCACTTT; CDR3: CASSSPGGGSPLHF
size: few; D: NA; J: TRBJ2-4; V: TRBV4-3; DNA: TGCGCCAGCAGCCTGACGGACAGTGGCATTCAGTACTTC; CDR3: CASSLTDSGIQYF
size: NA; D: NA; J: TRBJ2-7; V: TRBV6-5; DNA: TGTGCCAGCAGCCCCGGGACCGGGAACGAGCAGTACTTC; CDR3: CASSPGTGNEQYF
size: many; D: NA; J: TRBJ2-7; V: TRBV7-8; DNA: TGTGCCAGCAGCTCGGGACGTTTATACGAGCAGTACTTC; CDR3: CASSSGRLYEQYF
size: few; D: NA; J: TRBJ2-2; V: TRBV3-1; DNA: TGTGCCAGCAGCCCCAGGCCTAGGTTAGCCGGGGAGCTGTTTTTT; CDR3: CASSPRPRLAGELFF
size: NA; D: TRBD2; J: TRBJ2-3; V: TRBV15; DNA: TGTGCCACCAGCAGACTAGCGGGGAGCTCAGATACGCAGTATTTT; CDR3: CATSRLAGSSDTQYF
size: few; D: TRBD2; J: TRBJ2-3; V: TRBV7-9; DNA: TGTGCCAGCAGTTCCGGGACTAGCGGACACACAGATACGCAGTATTTT; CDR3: CASSSGTSGHTDTQYF
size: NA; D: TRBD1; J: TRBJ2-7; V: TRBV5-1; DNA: TGCGCCAGCAGCTCCCTCCCCCGGGACAGGGCCTACGAGCAGTACTTC; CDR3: CASSSLPRDRAYEQYF
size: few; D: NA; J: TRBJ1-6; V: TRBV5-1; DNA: TGCGCCAGCAGCTTGTACCTTGCTAATTCACCCCTCCACTTT; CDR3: CASSLYLANSPLHF
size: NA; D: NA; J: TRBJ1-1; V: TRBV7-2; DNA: TGTGCCAGCAGCTTAGAGTGGACAGCTTTCTTT; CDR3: CASSLEWTAFF
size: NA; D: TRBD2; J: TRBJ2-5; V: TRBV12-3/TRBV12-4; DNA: TGTGCCAGCAGTTGGGGACTAGGCGGGGGGCTGGAGACCCAGTACTTC; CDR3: CASSWGLGGGLETQYF
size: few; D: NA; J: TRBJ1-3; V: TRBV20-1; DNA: TGCAGTGCTTACAGGGTCTCAGGAAACACCATATATTTT; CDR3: CSAYRVSGNTIYF
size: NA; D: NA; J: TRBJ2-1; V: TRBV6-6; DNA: TGTGCCAGCAGAGGATCCCTCGATGAGCAGTTCTTC; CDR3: CASRGSLDEQFF
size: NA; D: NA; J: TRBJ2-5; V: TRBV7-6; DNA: TGTGCCAGCAGCTTAGTCCCCTCTGGGGATATGCGCTGGGAGACCCAGTACTTC; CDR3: CASSLVPSGDMRWETQYF
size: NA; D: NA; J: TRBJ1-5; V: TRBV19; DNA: TGTGCCAGTAGTATTCTGGGGAATCAGCCCCAGCATTTT; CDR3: CASSILGNQPQHF
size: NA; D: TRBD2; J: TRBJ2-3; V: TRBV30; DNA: TGTGCCTGGAGTTCCGGACTAGCAAGCACAGATACGCAGTATTTT; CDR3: CAWSSGLASTDTQYF
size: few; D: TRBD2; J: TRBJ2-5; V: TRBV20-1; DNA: TGCAGTGCTAGCGGGGGGGTGAGGGAGACCCAGTACTTC; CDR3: CSASGGVRETQYF
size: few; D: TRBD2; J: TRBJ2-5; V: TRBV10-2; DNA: TGCGCCAGCAGTGACGACCCGGGACTAGCGGTCCAGTACTTC; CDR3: CASSDDPGLAVQYF
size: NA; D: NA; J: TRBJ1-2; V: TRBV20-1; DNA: TGCAGTGTGTGGGAAGAGACGATGTATGGCTACACCTTC; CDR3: CSVWEETMYGYTF
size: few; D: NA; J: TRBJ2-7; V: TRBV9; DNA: TGTGCCAGCAGCGTCCGGGACAACGCCGTCTCCTACGAGCAGTACTTC; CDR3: CASSVRDNAVSYEQYF
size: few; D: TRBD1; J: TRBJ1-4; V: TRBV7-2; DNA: TGTGCCAGCAGGAGCGGGACAGGGGTTGAAAAACTGTTTTTT; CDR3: CASRSGTGVEKLFF
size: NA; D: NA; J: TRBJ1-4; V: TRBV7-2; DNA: TGTGCCAGCAGCTTAGTGTTGGGGGCAACTAATGAAAAACTGTTTTTT; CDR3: CASSLVLGATNEKLFF
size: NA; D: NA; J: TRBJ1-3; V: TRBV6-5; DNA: TGTGCCAGCAGTCCCCTCTTTGGGCGAAACACCATATATTTT; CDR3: CASSPLFGRNTIYF
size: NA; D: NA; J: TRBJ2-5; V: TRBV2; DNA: TGTGCCAGCAGGGGAGATAAAGAGACCCAGTACTTC; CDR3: CASRGDKETQYF
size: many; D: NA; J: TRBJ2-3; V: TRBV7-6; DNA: TGTGCCAGCAGTCCCACTAGGGCCTCAGGAGATACGCAGTATTTT; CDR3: CASSPTRASGDTQYF